These T cell receptor beta chains were read from a single sample in a study of lymphopenia after photon versus proton radiotherapy. The data were produced by immunoSEQ multiplex PCR, yet TCRdb's version contains in-frame clones alone and is incomplete. The profile shows roughly 58,000 clones, about nine tenths of them singletons. The source was peripheral blood, collected from a patient treated with proton-based radiotherapy. These receptors were collected from a man older than 75 with esophageal cancer. CDR3s include the opening cysteine and the closing phenylalanine or tryptophan. A D gene is named only where the DNA matches it firmly. Only part of the rows carry a size: once, few, many, or a class if the clone is expanded.

j_call | d_call | clone_size | v_call | cdr3_aa | cdr3_nt
TRBJ1-2 | TRBD1 | NA | TRBV5-1 | CASSDPRQGEAYGYTF | TGCGCCAGCAGCGACCCCCGACAGGGGGAGGCCTATGGCTACACCTTC
TRBJ2-7 | NA | NA | TRBV27 | CASSFSGVSYEQYF | TGTGCCAGCAGTTTTTCAGGGGTCTCCTACGAGCAGTACTTC
TRBJ1-1 | NA | NA | TRBV4-3 | CASSQFVTQNTEAFF | TGCGCCAGCAGCCAATTCGTCACCCAGAACACTGAAGCTTTCTTT
TRBJ1-1 | TRBD1 | NA | TRBV9 | CASSVGDRMNTEAFF | TGTGCCAGCAGCGTAGGGGACAGGATGAACACTGAAGCTTTCTTT
TRBJ1-1 | NA | once | TRBV27 | CASSLRSGPGSEAFF | TGTGCCAGCAGTTTAAGGTCGGGGCCGGGATCTGAAGCTTTCTTT
TRBJ1-6 | NA | NA | TRBV11-2 | CASSLELSYNSPLHF | TGTGCCAGCAGCTTAGAGCTCTCCTATAATTCACCCCTCCACTTT
TRBJ1-1 | NA | NA | TRBV5-1 | CASSLATQTEAFF | TGCGCCAGCAGCTTGGCTACTCAGACTGAAGCTTTCTTT
TRBJ1-4 | NA | NA | TRBV30 | CAWSDERVGVNEKLFF | TGTGCCTGGAGTGATGAAAGGGTAGGGGTTAATGAAAAACTGTTTTTT
TRBJ2-3 | NA | NA | TRBV29-1 | CSADLGVTDTQYF | TGCAGCGCAGACCTAGGGGTCACAGATACGCAGTATTTT
TRBJ2-7 | NA | NA | TRBV11-3 | CASSLDGAGIYEQYF | TGTGCCAGCAGCTTAGACGGCGCAGGGATCTACGAGCAGTACTTC
TRBJ2-5 | TRBD2 | NA | TRBV19 | CASTRGLAGTKETQYF | TGTGCCAGTACCCGGGGACTAGCGGGAACTAAAGAGACCCAGTACTTC
TRBJ2-1 | TRBD2 | few | TRBV14 | CASSPLAGAYNEQFF | TGTGCCAGCAGCCCACTAGCGGGAGCTTACAATGAGCAGTTCTTC
TRBJ1-2 | NA | NA | TRBV7-9 | CASSLPPNYGYTF | TGTGCCAGCAGCTTACCGCCTAACTATGGCTACACCTTC
TRBJ1-1 | NA | once | TRBV7-3 | CASSPQPSGSREAFF | TGTGCCAGCAGCCCTCAACCCTCGGGGTCACGGGAAGCTTTCTTT
TRBJ1-1 | TRBD1 | NA | TRBV5-1 | CASSLGTGVTEAFF | TGCGCCAGCAGCTTGGGGACAGGGGTCACTGAAGCTTTCTTT
TRBJ1-1 | TRBD1 | NA | TRBV18 | CASSPQGQGVAEAFF | TGTGCCAGCTCACCCCAGGGACAGGGAGTCGCTGAAGCTTTCTTT
TRBJ1-3 | NA | NA | TRBV9 | CASSVKGDSGNTIYF | TGTGCCAGCAGCGTGAAGGGTGACTCTGGAAACACCATATATTTT
TRBJ2-2 | TRBD2 | NA | TRBV25-1 | CASSELALAGSTGELFF | TGTGCCAGCAGTGAGCTCGCCTTAGCGGGGAGCACCGGGGAGCTGTTTTTT
TRBJ2-7 | TRBD2 | NA | TRBV5-8 | CASSSHRASSGRGYEQYF | TGTGCCAGCAGCTCCCATAGAGCATCAAGCGGGAGAGGGTACGAGCAGTACTTC
TRBJ1-4 | NA | NA | TRBV7-9 | CATRGDEKLFF | TGTGCCACTAGGGGGGATGAAAAACTGTTTTTT
TRBJ2-3 | TRBD2 | NA | TRBV4-1 | CASSQDMRGAADTQYF | TGCGCCAGCAGCCAGGATATGCGGGGGGCCGCAGATACGCAGTATTTT
TRBJ1-5 | NA | NA | TRBV6-5 | CASSSYRSNQPQHF | TGTGCCAGCAGTTCGTACCGTAGCAATCAGCCCCAGCATTTT
TRBJ2-5 | NA | NA | TRBV5-4 | CASSLDTGEEETQYF | TGTGCCAGCAGCTTGGATACAGGGGAGGAGGAGACCCAGTACTTC
TRBJ2-2 | TRBD2 | NA | TRBV9 | CASSAGLANTGELFF | TGTGCCAGCAGCGCTGGACTAGCGAACACCGGGGAGCTGTTTTTT
TRBJ2-5 | NA | NA | TRBV6-6 | CASSRTIQETQYF | TGTGCCAGCAGTAGGACTATCCAAGAGACCCAGTACTTC
TRBJ2-7 | NA | NA | TRBV4-3 | CASSQATSEAIYYEQYF | TGCGCCAGCAGCCAAGCTACCAGCGAGGCCATCTACTACGAGCAGTACTTC
TRBJ2-7 | NA | NA | TRBV7-9 | CASSLGFRDDEQYF | TGTGCCAGCAGCTTAGGGTTTAGGGATGACGAGCAGTACTTC
TRBJ1-2 | NA | NA | TRBV6-5 | CASSPTDLDGYTF | TGTGCCAGCAGTCCTACAGATTTGGATGGCTACACCTTC
TRBJ2-7 | NA | NA | TRBV19 | CASSMGIVGNYEQYF | TGTGCCAGTAGTATGGGCATCGTAGGGAACTACGAGCAGTACTTC
TRBJ2-7 | TRBD2 | NA | TRBV18 | CASSPLRTSVGEQYF | TGTGCCAGCTCACCACTGAGGACTAGCGTCGGCGAGCAGTACTTC
TRBJ2-3 | TRBD2 | NA | TRBV30 | CAWSVRTAGGRNTQYF | TGTGCCTGGAGTGTACGGACGGCGGGGGGGAGGAATACGCAGTATTTT
TRBJ1-1 | NA | NA | TRBV7-8 | CASSLFGRENTEAFF | TGTGCCAGCAGCTTATTTGGCAGAGAGAACACTGAAGCTTTCTTT
TRBJ2-1 | TRBD1 | once | TRBV7-9 | CASPQGTGIDEQFF | TGTGCCAGCCCACAGGGGACAGGGATCGATGAGCAGTTCTTC
TRBJ2-4 | TRBD2 | once | TRBV4-3 | CASSQEGGGIQYF | TGCGCCAGCAGCCAAGAGGGGGGGGGCATTCAGTACTTC
TRBJ2-7 | NA | NA | TRBV6-5 | CASSYQDFYEQYF | TGTGCCAGCAGTTATCAGGACTTCTACGAGCAGTACTTC
TRBJ1-2 | NA | NA | TRBV11-2 | CASSLYGNGYTF | TGTGCCAGCAGCTTATATGGGAACGGCTACACCTTC
TRBJ2-3 | TRBD2 | NA | TRBV5-1 | CASSSGLAGSTDTQYF | TGCGCCAGCAGCTCCGGACTAGCGGGATCCACAGATACGCAGTATTTT
TRBJ2-3 | TRBD2 | once | TRBV9 | CASAGGPDTQYF | TGTGCCAGTGCGGGGGGTCCGGATACGCAGTATTTT
TRBJ2-1 | TRBD2 | NA | TRBV11-3 | CASSLGLAGGKQFF | TGTGCCAGCAGCCTGGGACTAGCGGGAGGGAAGCAGTTCTTC
TRBJ2-1 | NA | NA | TRBV9 | CASSASLSQVSYNEQFF | TGTGCCAGCAGCGCGTCCCTTAGTCAGGTCTCCTACAATGAGCAGTTCTTC
TRBJ2-5 | TRBD1 | NA | TRBV9 | CASSLQGAGETQYF | TGTGCCAGCAGCTTACAGGGGGCGGGGGAGACCCAGTACTTC
TRBJ2-7 | NA | NA | TRBV12-5 | CASGSGMGAGEQYF | TGTGCTAGTGGTTCCGGTATGGGGGCGGGGGAGCAGTACTTC
TRBJ2-7 | NA | NA | TRBV18 | CASSQQASSYEQYF | TGTGCCAGCTCTCAACAGGCTAGCTCCTACGAGCAGTACTTC
TRBJ1-1 | NA | NA | TRBV19 | CASSPSRGRVNTEAFF | TGTGCCAGTAGCCCCTCGAGGGGCAGAGTGAACACTGAAGCTTTCTTT
TRBJ2-5 | TRBD2 | NA | TRBV18 | CASSSGLGETQYF | TGTGCCAGCTCATCAGGACTAGGAGAGACCCAGTACTTC
TRBJ1-3 | NA | NA | TRBV11-2 | CASSLARGRAPSGNTIYF | TGTGCCAGCAGCTTAGCCAGGGGTCGCGCCCCTTCTGGAAACACCATATATTTT
TRBJ1-1 | NA | NA | TRBV7-2 | CASRMTLNTEAFF | TGTGCCAGCAGAATGACACTGAACACTGAAGCTTTCTTT
TRBJ2-7 | NA | NA | TRBV7-9 | CASSLANTIGISYEQYF | TGTGCCAGCAGCTTAGCAAACACCATTGGTATCTCCTACGAGCAGTACTTC
TRBJ1-6 | NA | NA | TRBV11-2 | CASSLGSSSNSPLHF | TGTGCCAGCAGCTTAGGGTCCTCCTCGAATTCACCCCTCCACTTT
TRBJ2-7 | NA | NA | TRBV4-3 | CASSQDHGGHEQYF | TGCGCCAGCAGCCAAGATCATGGGGGCCACGAGCAGTACTTC
TRBJ2-2 | TRBD2 | NA | TRBV10-3 | CAIRAGLANTGELFF | TGTGCCATCAGGGCGGGACTAGCGAACACCGGGGAGCTGTTTTTT
TRBJ2-2 | TRBD1 | NA | TRBV7-8 | CASSLAWGQAGELFF | TGTGCCAGCAGCTTAGCGTGGGGACAGGCCGGGGAGCTGTTTTTT
TRBJ2-5 | NA | NA | TRBV11-2 | CASSPFGGKETQYF | TGTGCCAGCAGCCCCTTCGGGGGAAAGGAGACCCAGTACTTC
TRBJ1-2 | TRBD1 | once | TRBV18 | CASSPRRRDRGLDNYGYTF | TGTGCCAGCTCACCGCGCCGCCGGGACAGGGGGCTGGATAACTATGGCTACACCTTC
TRBJ2-7 | TRBD2 | NA | TRBV6-6 | CASSYSSSGIYEQYF | TGTGCCAGCAGTTACTCGTCCAGCGGGATTTACGAGCAGTACTTC
TRBJ1-4 | TRBD1 | NA | TRBV7-9 | CATRGPTNEKLFF | TGTGCCACCAGGGGGCCAACTAATGAAAAACTGTTTTTT
TRBJ2-1 | TRBD2 | NA | TRBV5-1 | CASSLAGGEHEQFF | TGCGCCAGCAGCTTAGCGGGAGGGGAGCATGAGCAGTTCTTC
TRBJ2-1 | TRBD2 | once | TRBV11-3 | CASSPRLAASSYNEQFF | TGTGCCAGCAGCCCTAGACTAGCGGCGAGCTCCTACAATGAGCAGTTCTTC
TRBJ2-3 | NA | NA | TRBV2 | CASTRLADTQYF | TGTGCCAGCACAAGATTGGCAGATACGCAGTATTTT
TRBJ1-2 | TRBD1 | NA | TRBV5-4 | CASSLVGTGGFYGYTF | TGTGCCAGCAGCTTGGTGGGGACAGGGGGCTTCTATGGCTACACCTTC